This is a list of T cell receptor beta chains from one sample in a study of cytomegalovirus exposure and HLA in healthy donors. Sequencing used immunoSEQ multiplex PCR; TCRdb keeps in-frame clones, though not all of them. The data show about 120,000 clones, roughly 89% seen once. The sample consisted of PBMCs. These receptors originate from a woman aged 18-29 years in good health and CMV-seronegative. The CDR3 runs from the conserved cysteine through the conserved F or W. The D gene is left open where the match is weak.

V,J,D,CDR3
TRBV28,TRBJ1-1,.,CASSYYYTEAFF
TRBV7-6,TRBJ2-2,TRBD2,CASSLASGRGYTGELFF
TRBV27,TRBJ2-1,TRBD1,CASSATGYNEQFF
TRBV27,TRBJ1-2,TRBD1,CASSPSGTGFKYGYTF
TRBV27,TRBJ1-3,TRBD1,CASSSLGQSAGNTIYF
TRBV5-1,TRBJ2-5,.,CASSLLRGQETQYF
TRBV6-6,TRBJ1-4,.,CASTPGGMPEKLFF
TRBV7-9,TRBJ2-3,.,CASSFFGPDTQYF
TRBV27,TRBJ1-2,TRBD1,CASKGGTGVGYTF
TRBV4-2,TRBJ2-7,TRBD1,CASSQGTGTEYEQYF
TRBV19,TRBJ1-1,.,CASRGVGTEAFF
TRBV6-5,TRBJ2-7,TRBD1,CASSRRGHEQYF
TRBV18,TRBJ1-2,TRBD1,CASSPTGEYGYTF
TRBV5-6,TRBJ2-7,TRBD1,CASSFPKLGTGVGEQYF
TRBV12-5,TRBJ1-1,.,CASGLDLGRNTEAFF
TRBV6-5,TRBJ1-2,.,CASSYSGRNYGYTF
TRBV30,TRBJ1-1,.,CAWEARAAEAFF
TRBV28,TRBJ1-1,.,CASSLWRGLNTEAFF
TRBV30,TRBJ2-3,.,CAWSGGSTDTQYF
TRBV28,TRBJ2-7,TRBD2,CASSLFSGEAYEQYF
TRBV18,TRBJ1-2,TRBD1,CASSRTQTGAYGYTF
TRBV28,TRBJ1-5,.,CASSKGSLRGSNQPQHF
TRBV2,TRBJ2-1,TRBD1,CASRRNRGKRNEQFF
TRBV29-1,TRBJ2-5,.,CSVSGVGGETQYF
TRBV5-6,TRBJ2-7,TRBD2,CASSLASGRTHEQYF
TRBV9,TRBJ2-2,.,CASNPGVNTGELFF
TRBV7-8,TRBJ2-7,TRBD1,CASSLGGQGAYEQYF
TRBV5-1,TRBJ2-3,.,CASSVRGITDTQYF
TRBV6-1,TRBJ2-6,TRBD1,CASSGQGSGANVLTF
TRBV7-6,TRBJ1-5,.,CASSAGDQPQHF
TRBV6-1,TRBJ1-5,TRBD1,CASSEQGDQPQHF
TRBV5-6,TRBJ1-2,.,CASILRGPKINYGYTF